This is a list of T cell receptor beta chains from one sample in a study of OX40 agonist ivuxolimab in advanced cancers. Here immunoSEQ multiplex PCR was the method, and the copy in TCRdb shows in-frame clones only, minus some. The sample lists fewer than 65,000 clones; about four fifths were seen once. The sequencing used CD4+ or CD8+ T cells sorted from blood, collected in a trial of the OX40 agonist ivuxolimab. These receptors came from an adult with an advanced solid tumor such as melanoma, head and neck, liver or kidney cancer. CDR3s include the opening cysteine and the closing phenylalanine or tryptophan. A D gene is named only where the DNA matches it firmly. Only some rows state a clone size, as once, few, many or a class for expanded clones.

V gene: TRBV11-3; clone size: NA; J gene: TRBJ2-7; D gene: NA; CDR3 protein: CASSLGETYEQYF; CDR3 DNA: TGTGCCAGCAGCTTAGGAGAGACCTACGAGCAGTACTTC
V gene: TRBV5-8; clone size: NA; J gene: TRBJ2-6; D gene: TRBD1; CDR3 protein: CASSADRAGANVLTF; CDR3 DNA: TGTGCCAGCAGCGCCGACAGGGCTGGGGCCAACGTCCTGACTTTC
V gene: TRBV11-2; clone size: few; J gene: TRBJ2-2; D gene: NA; CDR3 protein: CASSLEGVTGELFF; CDR3 DNA: TGTGCCAGCAGCTTAGAGGGGGTTACCGGGGAGCTGTTTTTT
V gene: TRBV14; clone size: NA; J gene: TRBJ2-7; D gene: TRBD2; CDR3 protein: CASSLAGGPREQYF; CDR3 DNA: TGTGCCAGCAGCCTTGCGGGAGGGCCCAGGGAGCAGTACTTC
V gene: TRBV9; clone size: NA; J gene: TRBJ1-1; D gene: TRBD1; CDR3 protein: CASSEQTGGDTEAFF; CDR3 DNA: TGTGCCAGCAGCGAACAGACAGGGGGGGACACTGAAGCTTTCTTT
V gene: TRBV4-2; clone size: NA; J gene: TRBJ1-2; D gene: TRBD1; CDR3 protein: CASSQDRGTNYGYTF; CDR3 DNA: TGTGCCAGCAGCCAGGACAGGGGAACGAACTATGGCTACACCTTC
V gene: TRBV29-1; clone size: few; J gene: TRBJ2-1; D gene: TRBD1; CDR3 protein: CSVETGHPYNEQFF; CDR3 DNA: TGCAGCGTCGAGACAGGGCACCCCTACAATGAGCAGTTCTTC
V gene: TRBV19; clone size: NA; J gene: TRBJ2-3; D gene: NA; CDR3 protein: CASSMAASDTQYF; CDR3 DNA: TGTGCCAGTAGTATGGCGGCCTCGGATACGCAGTATTTT
V gene: TRBV9; clone size: NA; J gene: TRBJ1-3; D gene: NA; CDR3 protein: CASSVSGDAGNTIYF; CDR3 DNA: TGTGCCAGCAGCGTCTCCGGGGATGCTGGAAACACCATATATTTT
V gene: TRBV19; clone size: NA; J gene: TRBJ1-2; D gene: NA; CDR3 protein: CASSIGNVNYGYTF; CDR3 DNA: TGTGCCAGTAGTATTGGCAACGTTAACTATGGCTACACCTTC
V gene: TRBV9; clone size: NA; J gene: TRBJ2-3; D gene: NA; CDR3 protein: CASSSTRSADTQYF; CDR3 DNA: TGTGCCAGCAGCTCGACCCGATCCGCGGATACGCAGTATTTT
V gene: TRBV4-1; clone size: NA; J gene: TRBJ1-5; D gene: NA; CDR3 protein: CASSVEGGNQPQHF; CDR3 DNA: TGCGCCAGCAGCGTCGAGGGGGGCAATCAGCCCCAGCATTTT
V gene: TRBV6-1; clone size: NA; J gene: TRBJ1-5; D gene: NA; CDR3 protein: CASSRTYNQPQHF; CDR3 DNA: TGTGCCAGCAGTCGGACTTACAATCAGCCCCAGCATTTT
V gene: TRBV27; clone size: NA; J gene: TRBJ1-5; D gene: NA; CDR3 protein: CASRPEPSSGRGNQPQHF; CDR3 DNA: TGTGCCAGCAGGCCAGAACCCTCTTCGGGCAGGGGTAATCAGCCCCAGCATTTT
V gene: TRBV18; clone size: NA; J gene: TRBJ1-5; D gene: NA; CDR3 protein: CASSPEDTGLISNQPQHF; CDR3 DNA: TGTGCCAGCTCACCAGAGGACACCGGACTAATCAGCAATCAGCCCCAGCATTTT
V gene: TRBV4-1; clone size: NA; J gene: TRBJ2-3; D gene: NA; CDR3 protein: CASSQDRPFSSTDTQYF; CDR3 DNA: TGCGCCAGCAGCCAAGATCGGCCATTTTCCTCCACAGATACGCAGTATTTT
V gene: TRBV19; clone size: NA; J gene: TRBJ1-3; D gene: NA; CDR3 protein: CASSSIGYGTSIYF; CDR3 DNA: TGTGCCAGTAGTAGTATAGGTTACGGGACATCCATATATTTT
V gene: TRBV7-9; clone size: once; J gene: TRBJ1-5; D gene: NA; CDR3 protein: CASSLPGSNQPQHF; CDR3 DNA: TGTGCCAGCAGCTTACCCGGGAGCAATCAGCCCCAGCATTTT
V gene: TRBV2; clone size: NA; J gene: TRBJ2-5; D gene: NA; CDR3 protein: CASARGIQETQYF; CDR3 DNA: TGTGCCAGCGCTCGCGGGATCCAAGAGACCCAGTACTTC
V gene: TRBV7-2; clone size: NA; J gene: TRBJ1-2; D gene: TRBD1; CDR3 protein: CASSRWTGGNYGYTF; CDR3 DNA: TGTGCCAGCAGCCGATGGACAGGGGGTAACTATGGCTACACCTTC
V gene: TRBV4-3; clone size: NA; J gene: TRBJ2-1; D gene: NA; CDR3 protein: CASSQGLGSKFF; CDR3 DNA: TGCGCCAGCAGCCAAGGTCTGGGTTCAAAGTTCTTC
V gene: TRBV4-3; clone size: NA; J gene: TRBJ2-6; D gene: TRBD1; CDR3 protein: CASSQQGANGANVLTF; CDR3 DNA: TGCGCCAGCAGCCAACAGGGGGCTAATGGGGCCAACGTCCTGACTTTC
V gene: TRBV5-5; clone size: NA; J gene: TRBJ1-1; D gene: TRBD1; CDR3 protein: CASSQTGTGSTEAFF; CDR3 DNA: TGTGCCAGCAGTCAAACCGGGACAGGGAGTACTGAAGCTTTCTTT
V gene: TRBV14; clone size: NA; J gene: TRBJ2-2; D gene: TRBD2; CDR3 protein: CASSRPSGRTGELFF; CDR3 DNA: TGTGCCAGCAGCCGACCTAGCGGCCGCACCGGGGAGCTGTTTTTT
V gene: TRBV11-3; clone size: NA; J gene: TRBJ1-1; D gene: NA; CDR3 protein: CASSLMGSNTEAFF; CDR3 DNA: TGTGCCAGCAGCCTCATGGGGTCGAACACTGAAGCTTTCTTT
V gene: TRBV6-6; clone size: NA; J gene: TRBJ1-1; D gene: NA; CDR3 protein: CASSYVRTEAFF; CDR3 DNA: TGTGCCAGCAGTTACGTCCGGACTGAAGCTTTCTTT
V gene: TRBV29-1; clone size: NA; J gene: TRBJ2-5; D gene: TRBD1; CDR3 protein: CSVAVLTGGGGEETQYF; CDR3 DNA: TGCAGCGTTGCTGTATTGACAGGGGGCGGTGGGGAAGAGACCCAGTACTTC
V gene: TRBV5-8; clone size: NA; J gene: TRBJ1-5; D gene: NA; CDR3 protein: CASTSFGHQPQHF; CDR3 DNA: TGTGCCAGCACCTCATTTGGACATCAGCCCCAGCATTTT
V gene: TRBV11-3; clone size: NA; J gene: TRBJ2-5; D gene: TRBD1; CDR3 protein: CASSSTGGDETQYF; CDR3 DNA: TGTGCCAGCAGCTCAACAGGGGGCGACGAGACCCAGTACTTC
V gene: TRBV5-6; clone size: NA; J gene: TRBJ1-2; D gene: NA; CDR3 protein: CASSLGAGWNGYTF; CDR3 DNA: TGTGCCAGCAGCTTGGGGGCAGGGTGGAATGGCTACACCTTC
V gene: TRBV7-7; clone size: once; J gene: TRBJ2-2; D gene: NA; CDR3 protein: CASSQQAAGELFF; CDR3 DNA: TGTGCCAGCAGCCAACAGGCAGCCGGGGAGCTGTTTTTT
V gene: TRBV6-1; clone size: NA; J gene: TRBJ2-7; D gene: NA; CDR3 protein: CASAGGNNYEQYF; CDR3 DNA: TGTGCCAGCGCGGGCGGGAATAATTACGAGCAGTACTTC
V gene: TRBV21-1; clone size: NA; J gene: TRBJ1-1; D gene: NA; CDR3 protein: CASSKGWDGHLEAFF; CDR3 DNA: TGTGCCAGCAGCAAAGGTTGGGACGGACACCTCGAAGCTTTCTTT
V gene: TRBV27; clone size: NA; J gene: TRBJ2-1; D gene: NA; CDR3 protein: CASSFPSTSNEQFF; CDR3 DNA: TGTGCCAGCAGTTTCCCCTCGACTAGTAATGAGCAGTTCTTC
V gene: TRBV5-4; clone size: NA; J gene: TRBJ2-1; D gene: NA; CDR3 protein: CASSLGVKGSYNEQFF; CDR3 DNA: TGTGCCAGCAGCTTGGGGGTAAAGGGGAGTTACAATGAGCAGTTCTTC
V gene: TRBV29-1; clone size: once; J gene: TRBJ2-1; D gene: NA; CDR3 protein: CSVEVLTDFSYNEQFF; CDR3 DNA: TGCAGCGTTGAAGTCCTGACGGACTTCTCCTACAATGAGCAGTTCTTC
V gene: TRBV6-1; clone size: NA; J gene: TRBJ1-2; D gene: NA; CDR3 protein: CASITGLNYGYTF; CDR3 DNA: TGTGCCAGCATTACAGGGCTTAACTATGGCTACACCTTC
V gene: TRBV6-6; clone size: NA; J gene: TRBJ1-1; D gene: TRBD1; CDR3 protein: CASSSDRGLMNTEAFF; CDR3 DNA: TGTGCCAGCAGTTCCGACAGGGGGCTGATGAACACTGAAGCTTTCTTT
V gene: TRBV29-1; clone size: NA; J gene: TRBJ2-2; D gene: TRBD2; CDR3 protein: CSAVTSGANTGELFF; CDR3 DNA: TGCAGCGCTGTGACTAGCGGGGCAAACACCGGGGAGCTGTTTTTT
V gene: TRBV19; clone size: NA; J gene: TRBJ2-1; D gene: TRBD1; CDR3 protein: CASSIKNRGYNEQFF; CDR3 DNA: TGTGCCAGTAGTATAAAGAACAGGGGTTACAATGAGCAGTTCTTC
V gene: TRBV18; clone size: NA; J gene: TRBJ1-2; D gene: NA; CDR3 protein: CASSWGREQGSGGYTF; CDR3 DNA: TGTGCCAGCTCTTGGGGCCGGGAACAGGGCTCTGGAGGCTACACCTTC
V gene: TRBV2; clone size: NA; J gene: TRBJ1-3; D gene: NA; CDR3 protein: CASGQGISGNTIYF; CDR3 DNA: TGTGCCTCGGGACAAGGAATCTCTGGAAACACCATATATTTT
V gene: TRBV5-1; clone size: NA; J gene: TRBJ2-3; D gene: NA; CDR3 protein: CASSRRASRDTDTQYF; CDR3 DNA: TGCGCCAGCAGCCGACGGGCTAGTAGGGACACAGATACGCAGTATTTT
V gene: TRBV28; clone size: NA; J gene: TRBJ2-1; D gene: NA; CDR3 protein: CASSSQGIGEQFF; CDR3 DNA: TGTGCCAGCAGTTCTCAGGGGATAGGGGAGCAGTTCTTC
V gene: TRBV5-1; clone size: few; J gene: TRBJ1-2; D gene: TRBD1; CDR3 protein: CASSSTGGDYGYTF; CDR3 DNA: TGCGCCAGCAGCTCGACAGGGGGCGACTATGGCTACACCTTC
V gene: TRBV19; clone size: few; J gene: TRBJ1-5; D gene: NA; CDR3 protein: CASSNGPRSNQPQHF; CDR3 DNA: TGTGCCAGTAGTAACGGTCCCAGGAGCAATCAGCCCCAGCATTTT
V gene: TRBV15; clone size: NA; J gene: TRBJ1-2; D gene: NA; CDR3 protein: CATSKTRNYGYTF; CDR3 DNA: TGTGCCACCAGCAAAACGCGAAACTATGGCTACACCTTC
V gene: TRBV19; clone size: NA; J gene: TRBJ1-1; D gene: TRBD1; CDR3 protein: CASKGQGTEAFF; CDR3 DNA: TGTGCCAGTAAGGGACAGGGAACTGAAGCTTTCTTT
V gene: TRBV7-2; clone size: once; J gene: TRBJ1-1; D gene: NA; CDR3 protein: CASSREGRWDTEAFF; CDR3 DNA: TGTGCCAGCAGCCGCGAAGGGCGGTGGGACACTGAAGCTTTCTTT
V gene: TRBV11-2; clone size: few; J gene: TRBJ2-2; D gene: NA; CDR3 protein: CASSFNGAELFF; CDR3 DNA: TGTGCCAGCAGCTTCAATGGAGCGGAGCTGTTTTTT
V gene: TRBV11-2; clone size: NA; J gene: TRBJ1-1; D gene: NA; CDR3 protein: CASSLPTLTEAFF; CDR3 DNA: TGTGCCAGCAGCTTACCAACACTCACTGAAGCTTTCTTT
V gene: TRBV5-8; clone size: NA; J gene: TRBJ2-1; D gene: TRBD2; CDR3 protein: CASSLSGGRAGDEQFF; CDR3 DNA: TGTGCCAGCAGCTTGTCGGGCGGGAGGGCCGGGGATGAGCAGTTCTTC
V gene: TRBV6-1; clone size: NA; J gene: TRBJ2-7; D gene: NA; CDR3 protein: CASTQSYEQYF; CDR3 DNA: TGTGCCAGCACGCAGTCCTACGAGCAGTACTTC
V gene: TRBV19; clone size: NA; J gene: TRBJ1-1; D gene: NA; CDR3 protein: CASSGAGGATEAFF; CDR3 DNA: TGTGCCAGTAGTGGGGCAGGAGGGGCCACTGAAGCTTTCTTT
V gene: TRBV5-1; clone size: NA; J gene: TRBJ2-1; D gene: NA; CDR3 protein: CASSFYNEQFF; CDR3 DNA: TGCGCCAGCAGCTTTTACAATGAGCAGTTCTTC
V gene: TRBV5-1; clone size: few; J gene: TRBJ2-1; D gene: TRBD1; CDR3 protein: CASSYTGGYMNEQFF; CDR3 DNA: TGCGCCAGCAGCTACACAGGGGGATACATGAATGAGCAGTTCTTC
V gene: TRBV19; clone size: NA; J gene: TRBJ2-5; D gene: NA; CDR3 protein: CASSIGGGQETQYF; CDR3 DNA: TGTGCCAGTAGTATAGGTGGGGGACAAGAGACCCAGTACTTC
V gene: TRBV5-1; clone size: NA; J gene: TRBJ1-6; D gene: NA; CDR3 protein: CASSLDTGARNSPLHF; CDR3 DNA: TGCGCCAGCAGCTTGGATACGGGGGCGAGGAATTCACCCCTCCACTTT
V gene: TRBV30; clone size: NA; J gene: TRBJ1-5; D gene: TRBD1; CDR3 protein: CAWSGGQGRSLSNQPQHF; CDR3 DNA: TGTGCCTGGAGTGGGGGACAGGGAAGAAGTTTGAGCAATCAGCCCCAGCATTTT